What follows are 9 T cell receptor beta chains derived from one specimen sequenced in a study of blood T cell repertoires in COVID-19. TCRdb's copy holds only in-frame clones and misses some; the assay was immunoSEQ multiplex PCR. The sample lists a few hundred thousand clones; about 89% were seen once. Sequences were obtained from PBMCs or T cells enriched from blood (not recorded which). The receptors come from a woman in her 40s who had recovered from COVID-19.

The rearrangement links TRBV11-2 to TRBJ2-3; D perhaps matches TRBD1 (5 bases). The ends were cut back, 0 bases at V and 7 bases at J, with 17 bases in the middle. The CDR3 totals 16 residues. Germline V gene data show CDR1 as SGHAT and CDR2 as FQNNGV. The CDR3 is CASSLDSGQGINTQYF. The CDR3 DNA reads TGTGCCAGCAGCTTAGATAGTGGGCAGGGAATTAATACGCAGTATTTT.

The chain uses TRBV27 and TRBJ2-3; tentative D call: TRBD2 (5 bases). The CDR3 length is 15 residues. V shed 6 bases and J shed 0 bases, with 13 bases lying between them. Germline CDR1 reads MNHEY; CDR2 reads SMNVEV (reference sequence). As DNA, the CDR3 is TGTGCCAGCAGGGTGAGGACTGCTAGCACAGATACGCAGTATTTT. As protein: CASRVRTASTDTQYF.

The chain employs TRBV2 and TRBJ1-5, with 8 bases fitting TRBD1. The CDR3 extends over 14 amino acids. Germline CDR1 is SNHLY and CDR2 is FYNNEI. The V and J ends lost 1 base and 5 bases, in that order; junction bases with no gene match: 1. CDR3 nucleotide sequence: TGTGCCAGCAGTGAAGTGGACAGGGATCAGCCCCAGCATTTT. As protein: CASSEVDRDQPQHF.

J is TRBJ1-1 and V is TRBV28; D gene ambiguous. Trimming stripped 8 bases from V and 0 bases from J, with 13 bases between. The CDR3 covers 14 residues. Germline CDR1 and CDR2: MDHEN and SYDVKM. The CDR3 protein is CASGPGAMNTEAFF. Written as DNA, the CDR3 is TGTGCCAGCGGACCGGGAGCCATGAACACTGAAGCTTTCTTT. The whole variable domain, filled in from reference TRBV28 and TRBJ1-1, reads DVKVTQSSRYLVKRTGEKVFLECVQDMDHENMFWYRQDPGLGLRLIYFSYDVKMKEKGDIPEGYSVSREKKERFSLILESASTNQTSMYLCASGPGAMNTEAFFGQGTRLTVV.

This clone occurred once. The chain links TRBV18 to TRBJ1-3; 8 nucleotides align to TRBD1. The CDR3 covers 14 residues. Germline V lookup: CDR1 KGHSH, CDR2 LQKENI. J gave up 2 bases and V 3 bases, and 0 bases lay outside the gene matches. The CDR3 here is CASSPDRAGNTIYF. In nucleotides, the CDR3 is TGTGCCAGCTCACCGGACAGGGCTGGAAACACCATATATTTT.

The CDR3 protein is CASRQQGAQPQHF. CDR3 nucleotide sequence: TGTGCCAGCCGTCAACAGGGGGCTCAGCCCCAGCATTTT. This chain uses TRBV28 with TRBJ1-5, with 9 bases aligning to TRBD1. With 8 bases clipped from V and 6 bases from J, the junction kept 5 bases outside the gene matches. Germline CDR1 and CDR2: MDHEN and SYDVKM. This CDR3 is built from 13 residues. Combining the CDR3 with reference TRBV28 and TRBJ1-5 gives the whole variable domain DVKVTQSSRYLVKRTGEKVFLECVQDMDHENMFWYRQDPGLGLRLIYFSYDVKMKEKGDIPEGYSVSREKKERFSLILESASTNQTSMYLCASRQQGAQPQHFGDGTRLSIL.

This clone was detected only a few times. This rearrangement joins TRBV12-5 to TRBJ1-1; tentative D call: TRBD1 (5 bases). CDR3 length: 16 amino acids. Trimming shortened V by 7 bases and J by 3 bases, and 21 bases separated the two germline ends. The V gene's germline CDR1 is LGHNT and CDR2 FRNRAP. CDR3 region: CASDPTAGWGDTEAFF. CDR3 bases: TGTGCTAGTGACCCGACGGCCGGGTGGGGGGACACTGAAGCTTTCTTT.

The V gene is TRBV4-2, the J gene TRBJ2-1; D gene unclear. The CDR3 has 13 amino acids. The germline V and J ends were trimmed by 0 bases and 6 bases, with 6 bases remaining between them. CDR1 and CDR2 from the germline V gene are LGHNA and YNFKEQ. CDR3 bases: TGTGCCAGCAGCCAAGAATTCCTCAATGAGCAGTTCTTC. Amino acids: CASSQEFLNEQFF.

This clone was counted between two and nine times. This chain's CDR3 is CASSQDDAGGNTEAFF. The DNA for the CDR3 is TGCGCCAGCAGCCAAGATGACGCAGGGGGAAACACTGAAGCTTTCTTT. The V and J genes are TRBV4-3 and TRBJ1-1, with 7 bases identical to TRBD1. The CDR3 length is 16 residues. Trimming removed 0 bases from V and 2 bases from J; junction bases left unmatched: 6. Germline values: CDR1 LGHNA, CDR2 YSLEER.